Shown below are 15 T cell receptor beta chains from a single sample sequenced in a study of shared clonotypes between healthy human individuals. The data were produced by immunoSEQ multiplex PCR, yet TCRdb's version contains in-frame clones alone and is incomplete. The sample shows 2.3 million or so clones, more than 80% of them seen only once. The source material was naive CD4+ T cells from PBMCs. Subset given: CD45RA+ positively selected. All receptors come from a man between 18 and 29 years old in good health. Some clones in this sample may be carry-over from other donors' samples.

The CDR3 here is CASSLSPGVEQYF. In DNA, the CDR3 is TGTGCCAGCAGTTTATCCCCAGGGGTCGAGCAGTACTTC. This chain connects TRBV28 to TRBJ2-7; D is possibly TRBD1 (6 bases). The CDR3 spans 13 residues. Germline assignment: CDR1 MDHEN and CDR2 SYDVKM. V was pared by 1 base and J by 6 bases, with 10 bases between.

V is TRBV6-1 and J is TRBJ2-5; a possible D gene is TRBD1 (5 bases). Germline V gene data show CDR1 as MNHNS and CDR2 as SASEGT. V shed 5 bases and J shed 5 bases, with 18 bases lying between them. The CDR3 runs 15 residues. The CDR3 is CASSSSRGIGETQYF. CDR3 nucleotides: TGTGCCAGCAGTTCTTCTAGGGGCATCGGCGAGACCCAGTACTTC.

This chain joins TRBV15 and TRBJ2-1; 9 nucleotides agree with TRBD2. With V trimmed by 9 bases and J by 8 bases, 11 bases remained unmatched. This CDR3 has 14 residues. CDR1 LNHNV and CDR2 YYDKDF come from the germline V gene (reference sequence). The CDR3 DNA reads as TGTGCCACGTATAGCGGGAGCGGTCGGGATGAGCAGTTCTTC. Encoded protein: CATYSGSGRDEQFF.

This clone was seen a handful of times. The gene calls are TRBV10-1 and TRBJ1-1; a possible D gene is TRBD1 (5 bases). V dropped 0 bases and J dropped 1 base, with 15 bases sitting between them. Per germline, CDR1 WNHNN and CDR2 SYGVQD (reference sequence). There are 17 residues in the CDR3. The CDR3 nucleotides are TGCGCCAGCAGTGAGTCTCCTAGGCAGGGAGGGAACACTGAAGCTTTCTTT. Translating it yields CASSESPRQGGNTEAFF.

The rearrangement uses TRBV19 and TRBJ1-5; TRBD1 matches 9 bases. The CDR3 spans 15 residues. J gave up 0 bases and V 6 bases, and 3 bases lay outside the gene matches. Per germline, CDR1 LNHDA and CDR2 SQIVND (reference sequence). DNA of the CDR3: TGTGCCAGTAGGAGGACAGGGGATAGCAATCAGCCCCAGCATTTT. Translating it yields CASRRTGDSNQPQHF.

This rearrangement joins TRBV11-2 to TRBJ2-7, with TRBD2 matching over 8 bases. Trimming removed 5 bases from V and 0 bases from J; junction bases left unmatched: 9. This CDR3 has 16 residues. In germline, CDR1 is SGHAT, CDR2 FQNNGV. DNA for the CDR3: TGTGCCAGCAGCCTCGGGGGGGCAGGGGTCTCCTACGAGCAGTACTTC. Encoded protein: CASSLGGAGVSYEQYF.

In regard to this clone: This specimen includes other DNA sequences encoding the same CDR3. This chain connects TRBV28 to TRBJ2-7; 9 bases are shared with TRBD1. Germline V gene lookup returns CDR1 MDHEN and CDR2 SYDVKM. With V trimmed by 6 bases and J by 4 bases, 4 bases remained unmatched. This CDR3 spans 13 amino acids. The CDR3 loop is CASRTGGSYEQYF. The DNA for the CDR3 is TGTGCCAGCAGGACAGGGGGTTCGTACGAGCAGTACTTC.

This clone was counted a single time. This chain links TRBV5-6 with TRBJ1-2; D remains unclear. V dropped 0 bases and J dropped 7 bases, with 7 bases sitting between them. This CDR3 is built from 12 residues. The V gene's germline CDR1 is SGHDT and CDR2 YYEEEE. CDR3 sequence (DNA): TGTGCCAGCAGCTTGGGGGTTGGTGGCTACACCTTC. It yields the protein CASSLGVGGYTF. The variable domain in full, with the rest retrieved from reference TRBV5-6 and TRBJ1-2, is DAGVTQSPTHLIKTRGQQVTLRCSPKSGHDTVSWYQQALGQGPQFIFQYYEEEERQRGNFPDRFSGHQFPNYSSELNVNALLLGDSALYLCASSLGVGGYTFGSGTRLTVV.

The sample holds a few counts of this clone. The same CDR3 also results from other DNA sequences found in this sample. The chain recombines TRBV28 with TRBJ1-5; D perhaps matches TRBD1 (5 bases). The germline V and J ends were trimmed by 4 bases and 2 bases, with 9 bases remaining between them. The CDR3 consists of 14 residues. The V gene's germline CDR1 is MDHEN and CDR2 SYDVKM. CDR3 sequence reads: CASSSGGGNQPQHF. The CDR3 region has the DNA TGTGCCAGCAGTTCTGGGGGAGGCAATCAGCCCCAGCATTTT.

V usage is TRBV5-1 and J usage is TRBJ2-5, with a tentative D call TRBD2 (5 bases). CDR3 length: 13 residues. Trimming removed 0 bases at V and 5 bases at J, with 8 bases between. Germline V gives CDR1 SGHRS, CDR2 YFSETQ. In nucleotides, the CDR3 is TGCGCCAGCAGCTTGGGGGAGTCGGAGACCCAGTACTTC. Its translation is CASSLGESETQYF.

The genes are TRBV7-2 and TRBJ2-5; D may match TRBD1 or TRBD2 (6 bases each). V lost 5 bases, J lost 3 bases, and 16 bases lay in between. The germline V gene has CDR1 SGHTA and CDR2 FQGNSA. There are 15 residues in the CDR3. The CDR3 spells CASSQGGTREETQYF. The CDR3 DNA reads TGTGCCAGCAGCCAAGGAGGGACAAGGGAAGAGACCCAGTACTTC.

To note about this clone: This sample also contains other DNA sequences that code for the same CDR3. Here the CDR3 reads CATSRGQVNEKLFF. The DNA of the CDR3 is TGTGCCACCAGCAGAGGCCAGGTTAATGAAAAACTGTTTTTT. V usage is TRBV15 and J usage is TRBJ1-4; D is unclear. This CDR3 has 14 amino acids. Between the trimmed V and J ends, which lost 1 base and 4 bases, there was a span of 7 bases. Germline V gene sequence: CDR1 LNHNV, CDR2 YYDKDF (reference sequence). The full variable domain, rest sourced from reference TRBV15 and TRBJ1-4, is DAMVIQNPRYQVTQFGKPVTLSCSQTLNHNVMYWYQQKSSQAPKLLFHYYDKDFNNEADTPDNFQSRRPNTSFCFLDIRSPGLGDTAMYLCATSRGQVNEKLFFGSGTQLSVL.

The rearrangement joins TRBV2 to TRBJ1-2; 11 positions match TRBD1. The germline V gene encodes CDR1 SNHLY and CDR2 FYNNEI. V shed 6 bases and J 4 bases; nucleotides not matched to a gene: 10. The CDR3 extends over 16 amino acids. CDR3 bases: TGTGCCAGCAGCCTTTCGGGACAGGGGGGATTCTATGGCTACACCTTC. Translation: CASSLSGQGGFYGYTF.

Details on this clone: Other nucleotide sequences from this sample produce the same CDR3. Here the CDR3 reads CASIGRSNQPQHF. Here the CDR3 DNA reads TGTGCCAGTATAGGTAGGAGCAATCAGCCCCAGCATTTT. The chain uses TRBV19 and TRBJ1-5; D not certain. Trimming pared 7 bases from V and 1 base from J, leaving 8 bases between. The germline CDR1 and CDR2 sequences are LNHDA and SQIVND (reference sequence). The CDR3 loop spans 13 amino acids. Drawing the rest from reference TRBV19 and TRBJ1-5, the complete variable domain is DGGITQSPKYLFRKEGQNVTLSCEQNLNHDAMYWYRQDPGQGLRLIYYSQIVNDFQKGDIAEGYSVSREKKESFPLTVTSAQKNPTAFYLCASIGRSNQPQHFGDGTRLSIL.

V and J are TRBV2 and TRBJ2-7, with TRBD2 matching 10 bases. V lost 4 bases to trimming and J lost 6 bases; unmatched junction nucleotides: 9. The length of the CDR3 is 15 residues. The germline gives CDR1 SNHLY, CDR2 FYNNEI. CDR3 sequence reads: CASSASGRKGTEQYF. The DNA of the CDR3 is TGTGCCAGCAGTGCTAGCGGGAGAAAGGGCACCGAGCAGTACTTC.